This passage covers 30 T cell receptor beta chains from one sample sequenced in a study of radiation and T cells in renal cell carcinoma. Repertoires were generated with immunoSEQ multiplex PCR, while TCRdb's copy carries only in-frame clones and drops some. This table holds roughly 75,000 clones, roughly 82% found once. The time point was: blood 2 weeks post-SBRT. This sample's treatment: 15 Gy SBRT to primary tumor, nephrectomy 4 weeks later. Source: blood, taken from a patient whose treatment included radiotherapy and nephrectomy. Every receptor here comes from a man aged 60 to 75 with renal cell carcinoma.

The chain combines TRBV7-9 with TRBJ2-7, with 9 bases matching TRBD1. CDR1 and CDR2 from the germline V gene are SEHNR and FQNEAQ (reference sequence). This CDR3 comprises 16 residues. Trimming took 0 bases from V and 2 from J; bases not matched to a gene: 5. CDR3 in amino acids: CASSLATGTGTYEQYF. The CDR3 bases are TGTGCCAGCAGCTTAGCCACCGGGACAGGGACCTACGAGCAGTACTTC. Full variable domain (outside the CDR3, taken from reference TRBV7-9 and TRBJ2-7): DTGVSQNPRHKITKRGQNVTFRCDPISEHNRLYWYRQTLGQGPEFLTYFQNEAQLEKSRLLSDRFSAERPKGSFSTLEIQRTEQGDSAMYLCASSLATGTGTYEQYFGPGTRLTVT.

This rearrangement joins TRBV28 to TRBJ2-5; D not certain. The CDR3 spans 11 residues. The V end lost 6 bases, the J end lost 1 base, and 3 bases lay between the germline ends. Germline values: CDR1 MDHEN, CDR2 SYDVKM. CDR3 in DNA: TGTGCCAGCAGAGTCCAAGAGACCCAGTACTTC. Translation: CASRVQETQYF.

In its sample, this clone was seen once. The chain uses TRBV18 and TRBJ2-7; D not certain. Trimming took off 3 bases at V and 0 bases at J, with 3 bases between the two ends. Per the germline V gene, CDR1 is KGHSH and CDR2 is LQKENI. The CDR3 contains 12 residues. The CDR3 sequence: CASSPSSYEQYF. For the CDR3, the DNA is TGTGCCAGCTCACCGAGCTCCTACGAGCAGTACTTC.

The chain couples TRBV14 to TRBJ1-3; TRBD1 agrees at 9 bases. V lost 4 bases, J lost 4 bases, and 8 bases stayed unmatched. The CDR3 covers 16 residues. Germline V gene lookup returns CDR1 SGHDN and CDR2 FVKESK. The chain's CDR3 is CASSLHRGLRGNTIYF. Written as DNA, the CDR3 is TGTGCCAGCAGCCTCCACAGGGGGCTCAGGGGAAACACCATATATTTT.

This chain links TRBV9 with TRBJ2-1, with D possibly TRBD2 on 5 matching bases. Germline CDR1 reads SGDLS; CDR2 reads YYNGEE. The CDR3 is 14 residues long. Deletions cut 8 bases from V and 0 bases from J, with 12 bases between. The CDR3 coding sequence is TGTGCCAGTAGCACTAGGAGCTCCTACAATGAGCAGTTCTTC. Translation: CASSTRSSYNEQFF.

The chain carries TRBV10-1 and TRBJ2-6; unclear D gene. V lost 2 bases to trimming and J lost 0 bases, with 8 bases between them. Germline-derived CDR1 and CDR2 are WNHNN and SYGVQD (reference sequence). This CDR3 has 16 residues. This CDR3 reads CASSERWPSGANVLTF. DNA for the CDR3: TGCGCCAGCAGTGAGCGGTGGCCCTCTGGGGCCAACGTCCTGACTTTC.

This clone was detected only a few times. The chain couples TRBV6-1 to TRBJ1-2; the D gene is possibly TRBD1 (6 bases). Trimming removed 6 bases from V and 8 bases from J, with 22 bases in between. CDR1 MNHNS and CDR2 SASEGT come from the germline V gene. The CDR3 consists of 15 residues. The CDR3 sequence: CASSPWGAGSGGYTF. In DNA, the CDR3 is TGTGCCAGCAGCCCCTGGGGGGCAGGGTCTGGCGGCTACACCTTC.

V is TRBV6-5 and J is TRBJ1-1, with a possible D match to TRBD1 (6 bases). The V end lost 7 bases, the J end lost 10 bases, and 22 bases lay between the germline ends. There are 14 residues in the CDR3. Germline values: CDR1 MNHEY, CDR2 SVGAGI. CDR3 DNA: TGTGCCAGCAAGAGGGTGGAACCACAGGGTGTAGCTTTCTTT. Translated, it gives CASKRVEPQGVAFF.

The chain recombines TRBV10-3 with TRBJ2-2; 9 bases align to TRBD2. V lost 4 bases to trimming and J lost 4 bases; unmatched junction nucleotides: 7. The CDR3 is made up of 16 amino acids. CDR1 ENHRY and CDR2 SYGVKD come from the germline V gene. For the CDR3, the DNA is TGTGCCATCAGTGTTGCCGGGACTAGCCCCACCGGGGAGCTGTTTTTT. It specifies CAISVAGTSPTGELFF.

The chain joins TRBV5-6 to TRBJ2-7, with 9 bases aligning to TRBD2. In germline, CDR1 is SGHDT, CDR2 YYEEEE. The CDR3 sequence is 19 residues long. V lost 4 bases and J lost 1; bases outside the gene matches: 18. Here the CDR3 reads CASSPIRGYTREGSYEQYF. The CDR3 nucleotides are TGTGCCAGCAGCCCCATCAGGGGGTATACGCGGGAGGGTTCCTACGAGCAGTACTTC.

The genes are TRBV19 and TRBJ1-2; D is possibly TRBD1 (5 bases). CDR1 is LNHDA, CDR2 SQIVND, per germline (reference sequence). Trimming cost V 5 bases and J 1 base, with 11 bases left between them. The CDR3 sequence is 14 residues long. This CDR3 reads CASSPRGVNYGYTF. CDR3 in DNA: TGTGCCAGTAGTCCGAGAGGGGTTAACTATGGCTACACCTTC.

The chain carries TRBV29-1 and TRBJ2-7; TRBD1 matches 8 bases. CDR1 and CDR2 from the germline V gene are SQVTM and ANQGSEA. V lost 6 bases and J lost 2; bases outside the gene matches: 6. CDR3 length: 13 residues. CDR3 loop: CSVRWTGTYEQYF. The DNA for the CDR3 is TGCAGCGTCCGGTGGACAGGGACCTACGAGCAGTACTTC.

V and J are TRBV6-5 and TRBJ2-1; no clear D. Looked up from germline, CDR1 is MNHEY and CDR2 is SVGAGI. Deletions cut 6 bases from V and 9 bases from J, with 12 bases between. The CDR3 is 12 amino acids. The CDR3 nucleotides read TGTGCCAGCAGCCCCGGACGCGGTGAGCAGTTCTTC. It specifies CASSPGRGEQFF.

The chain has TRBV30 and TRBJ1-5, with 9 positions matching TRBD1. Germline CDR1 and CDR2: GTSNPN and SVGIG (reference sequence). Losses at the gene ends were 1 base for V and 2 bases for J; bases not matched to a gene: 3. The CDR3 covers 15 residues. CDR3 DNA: TGTGCCTGGAGTGCCTGGACAGGGGGCAATCAGCCCCAGCATTTT. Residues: CAWSAWTGGNQPQHF.

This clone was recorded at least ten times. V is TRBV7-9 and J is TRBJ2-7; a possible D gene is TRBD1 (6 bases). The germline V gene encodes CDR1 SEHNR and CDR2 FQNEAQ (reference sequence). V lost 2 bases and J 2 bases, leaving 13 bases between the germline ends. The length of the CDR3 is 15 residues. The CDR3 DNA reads TGTGCCAGCAGCTTAATTACAGGGAAAACCTACGAGCAGTACTTC. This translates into CASSLITGKTYEQYF.

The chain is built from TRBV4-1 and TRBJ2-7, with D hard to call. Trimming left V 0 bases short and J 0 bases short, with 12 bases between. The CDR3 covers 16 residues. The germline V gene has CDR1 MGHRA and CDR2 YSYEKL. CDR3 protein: CASSQDGRSYSYEQYF. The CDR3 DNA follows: TGCGCCAGCAGCCAAGACGGGCGGAGCTACTCCTACGAGCAGTACTTC.

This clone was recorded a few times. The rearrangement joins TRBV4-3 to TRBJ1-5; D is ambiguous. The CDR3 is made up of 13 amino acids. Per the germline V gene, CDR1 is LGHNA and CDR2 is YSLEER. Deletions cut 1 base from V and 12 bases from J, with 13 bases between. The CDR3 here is CASSQVLGALQHF. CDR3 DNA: TGCGCCAGCAGCCAAGTGCTGGGAGCTCTCCAGCATTTT.

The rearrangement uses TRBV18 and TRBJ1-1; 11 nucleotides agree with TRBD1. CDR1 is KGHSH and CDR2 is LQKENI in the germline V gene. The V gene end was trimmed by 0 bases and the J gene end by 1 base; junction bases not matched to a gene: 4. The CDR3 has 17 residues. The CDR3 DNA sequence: TGTGCCAGCTCACCACCAGGACAGGGGGCTTGGAACACTGAAGCTTTCTTT. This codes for CASSPPGQGAWNTEAFF.

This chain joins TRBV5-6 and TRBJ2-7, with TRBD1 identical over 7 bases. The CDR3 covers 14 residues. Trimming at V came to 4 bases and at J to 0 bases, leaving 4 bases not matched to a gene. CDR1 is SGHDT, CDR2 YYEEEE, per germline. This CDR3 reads CASSIDRVSYEQYF. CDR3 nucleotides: TGTGCCAGCAGCATCGACAGGGTCTCCTACGAGCAGTACTTC.

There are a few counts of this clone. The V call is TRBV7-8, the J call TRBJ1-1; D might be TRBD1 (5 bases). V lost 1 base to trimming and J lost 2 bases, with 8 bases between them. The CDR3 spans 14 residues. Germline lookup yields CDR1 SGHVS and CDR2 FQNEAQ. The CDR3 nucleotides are TGTGCCAGCAGCTTAGGACAGTCAAACACTGAAGCTTTCTTT. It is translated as CASSLGQSNTEAFF. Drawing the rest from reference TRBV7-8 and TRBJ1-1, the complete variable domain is GAGVSQSPRYKVAKRGQDVALRCDPISGHVSLFWYQQALGQGPEFLTYFQNEAQLDKSGLPSDRFFAERPEGSVSTLKIQRTQQEDSAVYLCASSLGQSNTEAFFGQGTRLTVV.

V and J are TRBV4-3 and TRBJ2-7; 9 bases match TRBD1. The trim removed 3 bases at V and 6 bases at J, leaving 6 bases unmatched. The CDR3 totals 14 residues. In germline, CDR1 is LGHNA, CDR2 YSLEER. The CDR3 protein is CASSQRTGEPEQYF. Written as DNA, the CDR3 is TGCGCCAGCAGCCAGCGGACAGGGGAGCCCGAGCAGTACTTC.

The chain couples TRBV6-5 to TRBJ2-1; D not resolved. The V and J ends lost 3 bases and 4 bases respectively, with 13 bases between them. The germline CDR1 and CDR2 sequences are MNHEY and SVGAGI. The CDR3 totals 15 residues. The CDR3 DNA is TGTGCCAGCAGTTATGTGAGCCTCAGGTACAATGAGCAGTTCTTC. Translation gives CASSYVSLRYNEQFF.

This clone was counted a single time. The CDR3, as DNA: TGTGCCAGCAGTGCTCTGGGACGGGCCTCCTACGAGCAGTACTTC. Translated: CASSALGRASYEQYF. The chain combines TRBV2 with TRBJ2-7, with D perhaps given as TRBD1 or TRBD2 (5 bases each). CDR3 length equals 15 residues. V was clipped by 4 bases and J by 0 bases, with 13 bases between them. The germline V gene has CDR1 SNHLY and CDR2 FYNNEI. Full variable domain (remainder filled in from reference TRBV2 and TRBJ2-7): EPEVTQTPSHQVTQMGQEVILRCVPISNHLYFYWYRQILGQKVEFLVSFYNNEISEKSEIFDDQFSVERPDGSNFTLKIRSTKLEDSAMYFCASSALGRASYEQYFGPGTRLTVT.

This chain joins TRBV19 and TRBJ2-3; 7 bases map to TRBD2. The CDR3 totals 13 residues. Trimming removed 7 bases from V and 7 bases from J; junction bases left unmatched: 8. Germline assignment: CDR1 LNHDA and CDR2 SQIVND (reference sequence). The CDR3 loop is CASTPTGRNTQYF. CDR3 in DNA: TGTGCCAGTACTCCAACCGGGAGGAATACGCAGTATTTT.

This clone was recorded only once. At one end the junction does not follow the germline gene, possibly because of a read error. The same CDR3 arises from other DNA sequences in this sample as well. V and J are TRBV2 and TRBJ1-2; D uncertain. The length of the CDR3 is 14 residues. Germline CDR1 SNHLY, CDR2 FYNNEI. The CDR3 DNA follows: TGTGCCAGCAGTCTAGGCAGTATTACCTATGGTTACACCTTC. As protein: CASSLGSITYGYTF.

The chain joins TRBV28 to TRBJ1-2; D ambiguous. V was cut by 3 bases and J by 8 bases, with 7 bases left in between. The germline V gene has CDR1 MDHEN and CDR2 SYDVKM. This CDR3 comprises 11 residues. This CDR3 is CASSFSFGYTF. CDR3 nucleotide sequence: TGTGCCAGCAGTTTCTCATTCGGCTACACCTTC.

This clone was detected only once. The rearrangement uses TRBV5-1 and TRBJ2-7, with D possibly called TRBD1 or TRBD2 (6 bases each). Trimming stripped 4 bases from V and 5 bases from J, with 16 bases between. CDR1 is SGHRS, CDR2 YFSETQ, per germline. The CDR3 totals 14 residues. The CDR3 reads CASSVVGGGNEQYF. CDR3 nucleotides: TGCGCCAGCAGCGTGGTCGGGGGCGGGAACGAGCAGTACTTC.

Here the CDR3 reads CASSQAPVGGTLNEQFF. The DNA for the CDR3 is TGCGCCAGCAGCCAAGCACCGGTGGGCGGGACGTTAAATGAGCAGTTCTTC. The chain carries TRBV4-1 and TRBJ2-1; tentative D call: TRBD2 (6 bases). The CDR3 length is 17 residues. V was trimmed by 1 base and J by 7 bases, leaving 20 bases between them. Germline V gene lookup returns CDR1 MGHRA and CDR2 YSYEKL.

The CDR3 sequence is CASGIQETQYF. The DNA for the CDR3 is TGTGCTAGTGGGATCCAAGAGACCCAGTACTTC. The chain couples TRBV12-5 to TRBJ2-5, with D uncertain. The CDR3 runs to 11 residues. Trimming removed 6 bases from V and 1 base from J, with 3 bases in between. The V gene's germline CDR1 is LGHNT and CDR2 FRNRAP.

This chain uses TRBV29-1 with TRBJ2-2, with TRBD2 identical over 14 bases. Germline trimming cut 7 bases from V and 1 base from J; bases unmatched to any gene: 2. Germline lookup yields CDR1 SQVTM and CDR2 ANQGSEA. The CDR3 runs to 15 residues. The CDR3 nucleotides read TGCAGCGGACTAGCGGGAGGGCGGAACACCGGGGAGCTGTTTTTT. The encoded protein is CSGLAGGRNTGELFF.